This entry concerns a single T cell receptor (beta chain). Profiled with immunoSEQ multiplex PCR; TCRdb holds only in-frame clones, not every one. The sample lists approximately 190,000 clones, roughly 80% seen once, with about 6.5% in the top ten. This specimen belongs to a study of blood T cell repertoires in COVID-19. In germline, CDR1 is MNHEY, CDR2 SMNVEV (reference sequence). The CDR3 has 12 residues. Trimming stripped 10 bases from V and 9 bases from J, with 16 bases between. The sequenced sample was peripheral blood. This chain links TRBV27 with TRBJ1-5; no definite D call. The source of this sequence is a woman between 40 and 50 years old with acute or convalescent COVID-19. CDR3 amino acids: CATHFTAGPQHF. The CDR3 DNA reads as TGTGCCACTCACTTTACCGCAGGGCCCCAGCATTTT.